This TCR beta chain derives from a study of response to subunit inactivated influenza vaccine. General study points: Authors proposed each seasonal influenza vaccination draws in few new T cells.

With respect to this clonotype: The antigen remains unidentified.

TCRdb re-called the RT-PCR reads through MiXCR, storing one row per CDR3 protein. The sample has 650,000 to 700,000 distinct CDR3 sequences; around a sixth are singletons. The material was PBMCs from blood, obtained roughly 13 days after vaccination. This clonotype originated in a man aged 50 to 60 who received an inactivated influenza vaccine.

For the CDR3, the DNA is TGTGCCAGTAGTATCTCGGCAGGGGGAAATACTGAAGCTTTCTTT. Its translation is CASSISAGGNTEAFF. The chain couples TRBV19 to TRBJ1-1; 7 bases are shared with TRBD1. The CDR3 is made up of 15 amino acids. J gave up 5 bases and V 3 bases, and 9 bases lay outside the gene matches. Looked up from germline, CDR1 is LNHDA and CDR2 is SQIVND (reference sequence).